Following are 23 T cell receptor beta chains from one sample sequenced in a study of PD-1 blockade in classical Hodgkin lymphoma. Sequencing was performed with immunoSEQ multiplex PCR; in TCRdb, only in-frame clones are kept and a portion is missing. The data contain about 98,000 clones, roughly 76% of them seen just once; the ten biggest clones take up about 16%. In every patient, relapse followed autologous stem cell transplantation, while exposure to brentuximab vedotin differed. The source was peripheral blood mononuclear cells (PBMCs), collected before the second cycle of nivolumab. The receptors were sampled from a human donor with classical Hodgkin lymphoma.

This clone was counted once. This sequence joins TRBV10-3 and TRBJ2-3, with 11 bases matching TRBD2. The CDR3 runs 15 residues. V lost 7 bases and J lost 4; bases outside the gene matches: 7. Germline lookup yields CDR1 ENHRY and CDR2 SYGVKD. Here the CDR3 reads CAINLAGGGADTQYF. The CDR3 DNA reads TGTGCCATCAACCTAGCGGGAGGAGGTGCAGATACGCAGTATTTT.

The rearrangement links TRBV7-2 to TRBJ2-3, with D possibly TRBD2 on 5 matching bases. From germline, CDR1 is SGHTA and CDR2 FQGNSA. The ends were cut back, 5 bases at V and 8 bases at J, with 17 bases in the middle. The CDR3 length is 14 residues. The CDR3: CASSQAVGVGTQYF. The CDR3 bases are TGTGCCAGCAGCCAAGCGGTTGGTGTGGGTACGCAGTATTTT.

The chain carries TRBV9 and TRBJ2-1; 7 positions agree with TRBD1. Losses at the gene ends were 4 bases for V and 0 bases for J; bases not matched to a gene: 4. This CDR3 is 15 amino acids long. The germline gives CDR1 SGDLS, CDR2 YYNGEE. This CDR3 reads CASSTQGSSYNEQFF. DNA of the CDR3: TGTGCCAGCAGCACACAGGGGAGCTCCTACAATGAGCAGTTCTTC.

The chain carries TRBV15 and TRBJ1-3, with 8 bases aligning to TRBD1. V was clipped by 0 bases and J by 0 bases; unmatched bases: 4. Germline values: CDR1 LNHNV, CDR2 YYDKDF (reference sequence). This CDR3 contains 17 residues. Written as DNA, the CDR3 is TGTGCCACCAGCAGAGATCGCACAGGGGGCTCTGGAAACACCATATATTTT. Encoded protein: CATSRDRTGGSGNTIYF.

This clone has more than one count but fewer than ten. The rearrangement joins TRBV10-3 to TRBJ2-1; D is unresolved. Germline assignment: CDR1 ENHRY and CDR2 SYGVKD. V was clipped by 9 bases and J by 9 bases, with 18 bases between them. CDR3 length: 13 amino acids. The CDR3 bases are TGTGCCATTAACCTTGACCCGCCGGCTGAGCAGTTCTTC. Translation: CAINLDPPAEQFF.

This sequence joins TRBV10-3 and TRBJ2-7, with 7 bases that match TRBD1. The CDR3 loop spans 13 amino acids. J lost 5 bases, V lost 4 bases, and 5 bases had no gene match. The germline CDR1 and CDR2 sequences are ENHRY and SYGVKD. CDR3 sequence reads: CAISGGGTDEQYF. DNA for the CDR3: TGTGCCATCAGTGGAGGGGGCACGGACGAGCAGTACTTC.

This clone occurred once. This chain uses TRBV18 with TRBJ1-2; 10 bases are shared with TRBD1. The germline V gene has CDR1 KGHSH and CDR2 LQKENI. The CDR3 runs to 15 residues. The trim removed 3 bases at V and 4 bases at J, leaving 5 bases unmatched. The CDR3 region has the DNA TGTGCCAGCTCACCCGACAGGGGGCCTAGCTATGGCTACACCTTC. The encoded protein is CASSPDRGPSYGYTF.

The CDR3 DNA is TGTGCCAGCAGTAGGACTAGCGGGAGTCAAGAGCAGTACTTC. Amino acid sequence: CASSRTSGSQEQYF. V is TRBV6-5 and J is TRBJ2-7; TRBD2 aligns across 13 bases. The CDR3 length is 14 residues. The V gene's germline CDR1 is MNHEY and CDR2 SVGAGI. V shed 5 bases and J 7 bases; nucleotides not matched to a gene: 5.

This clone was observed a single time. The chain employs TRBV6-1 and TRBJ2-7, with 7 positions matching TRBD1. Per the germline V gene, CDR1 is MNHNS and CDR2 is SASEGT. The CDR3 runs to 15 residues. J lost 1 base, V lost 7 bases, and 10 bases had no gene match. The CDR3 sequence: CASTTDRPQSYEQYF. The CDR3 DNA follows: TGTGCCAGCACCACGGACAGGCCCCAGTCCTACGAGCAGTACTTC.

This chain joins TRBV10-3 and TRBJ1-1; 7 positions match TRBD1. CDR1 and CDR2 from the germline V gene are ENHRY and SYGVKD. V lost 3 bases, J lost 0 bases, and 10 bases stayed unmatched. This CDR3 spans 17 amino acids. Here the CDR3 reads CAISDPASGGLNTEAFF. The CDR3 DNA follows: TGTGCCATCAGTGACCCGGCGTCAGGGGGATTGAACACTGAAGCTTTCTTT.

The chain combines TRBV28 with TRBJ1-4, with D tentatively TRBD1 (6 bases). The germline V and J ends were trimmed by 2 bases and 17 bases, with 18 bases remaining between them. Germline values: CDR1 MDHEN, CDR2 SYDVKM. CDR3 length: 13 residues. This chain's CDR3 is CASSLGTTPGAFF. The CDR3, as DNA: TGTGCCAGCAGTTTAGGGACAACGCCCGGGGCTTTTTTT. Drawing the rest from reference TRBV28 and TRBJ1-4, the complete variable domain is DVKVTQSSRYLVKRTGEKVFLECVQDMDHENMFWYRQDPGLGLRLIYFSYDVKMKEKGDIPEGYSVSREKKERFSLILESASTNQTSMYLCASSLGTTPGAFFGSGTQLSVL.

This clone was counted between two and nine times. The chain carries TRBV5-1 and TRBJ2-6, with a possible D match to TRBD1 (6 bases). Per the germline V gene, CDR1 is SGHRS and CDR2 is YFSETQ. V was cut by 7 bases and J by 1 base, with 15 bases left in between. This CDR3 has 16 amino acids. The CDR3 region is CASFGTPASGANVLTF. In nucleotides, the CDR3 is TGCGCCAGCTTCGGGACACCCGCTTCTGGGGCCAACGTCCTGACTTTC.

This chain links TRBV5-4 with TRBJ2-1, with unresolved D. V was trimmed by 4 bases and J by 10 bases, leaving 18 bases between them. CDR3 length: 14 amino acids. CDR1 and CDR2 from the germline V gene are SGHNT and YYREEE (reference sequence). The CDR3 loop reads CASSARNGPLEQFF. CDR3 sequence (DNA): TGTGCCAGCAGCGCCCGAAACGGCCCTCTGGAGCAGTTCTTC.

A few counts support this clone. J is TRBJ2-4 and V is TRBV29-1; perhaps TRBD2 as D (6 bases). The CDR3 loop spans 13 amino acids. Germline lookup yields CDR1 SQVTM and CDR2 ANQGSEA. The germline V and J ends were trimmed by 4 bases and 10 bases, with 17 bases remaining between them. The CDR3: CSVAVGRSQIQYF. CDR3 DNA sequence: TGCAGCGTTGCCGTAGGGAGGAGCCAAATTCAGTACTTC.

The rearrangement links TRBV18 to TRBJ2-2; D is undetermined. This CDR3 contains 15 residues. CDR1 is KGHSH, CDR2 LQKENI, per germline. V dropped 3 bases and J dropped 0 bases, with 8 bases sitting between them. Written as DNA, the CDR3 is TGTGCCAGCTCACCTAACGGACCGAACACCGGGGAGCTGTTTTTT. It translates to CASSPNGPNTGELFF. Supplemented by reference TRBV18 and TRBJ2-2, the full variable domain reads NAGVMQNPRHLVRRRGQEARLRCSPMKGHSHVYWYRQLPEEGLKFMVYLQKENIIDESGMPKERFSAEFPKEGPSILRIQQVVRGDSAAYFCASSPNGPNTGELFFGEGSRLTVL.

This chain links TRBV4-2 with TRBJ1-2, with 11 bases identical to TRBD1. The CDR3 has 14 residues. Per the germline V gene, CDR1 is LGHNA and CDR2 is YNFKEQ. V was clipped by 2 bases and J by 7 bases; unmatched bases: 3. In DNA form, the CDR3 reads TGTGCCAGCAGCCAACTGGGACAGGGGGTTGGCTACACCTTC. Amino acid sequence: CASSQLGQGVGYTF.

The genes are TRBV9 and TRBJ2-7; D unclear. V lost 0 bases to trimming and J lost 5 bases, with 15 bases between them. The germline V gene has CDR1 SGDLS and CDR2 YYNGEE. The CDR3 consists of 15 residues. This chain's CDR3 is CASSVDAGRRNEQYF. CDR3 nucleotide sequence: TGTGCCAGCAGCGTAGATGCAGGCCGCAGGAACGAGCAGTACTTC. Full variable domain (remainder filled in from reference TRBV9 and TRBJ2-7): DSGVTQTPKHLITATGQRVTLRCSPRSGDLSVYWYQQSLDQGLQFLIQYYNGEERAKGNILERFSAQQFPDLHSELNLSSLELGDSALYFCASSVDAGRRNEQYFGPGTRLTVT.

The CDR3 region has the DNA TGTGCCAGCACCAGGACCGGGACTACTGAGACCCAGTACTTC. Protein sequence: CASTRTGTTETQYF. The chain links TRBV6-1 to TRBJ2-5, with 7 bases aligning to TRBD2. Germline trimming cut 7 bases from V and 5 bases from J; bases unmatched to any gene: 10. The CDR3 is made up of 14 amino acids. The germline CDR1 and CDR2 sequences are MNHNS and SASEGT.

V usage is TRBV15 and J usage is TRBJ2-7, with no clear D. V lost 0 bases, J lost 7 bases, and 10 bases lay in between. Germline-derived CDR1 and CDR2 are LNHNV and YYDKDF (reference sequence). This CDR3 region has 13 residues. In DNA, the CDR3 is TGTGCCACCAGCAGAGAAGACTTGGATGAGCAGTACTTC. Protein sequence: CATSREDLDEQYF.

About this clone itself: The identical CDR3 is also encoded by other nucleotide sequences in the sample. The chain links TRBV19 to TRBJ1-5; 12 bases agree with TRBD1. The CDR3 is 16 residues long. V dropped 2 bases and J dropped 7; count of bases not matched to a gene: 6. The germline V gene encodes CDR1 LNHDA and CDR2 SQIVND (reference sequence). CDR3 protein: CASSIPGQGARQPQHF. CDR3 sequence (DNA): TGTGCCAGTAGTATACCGGGACAGGGGGCGAGGCAGCCCCAGCATTTT.

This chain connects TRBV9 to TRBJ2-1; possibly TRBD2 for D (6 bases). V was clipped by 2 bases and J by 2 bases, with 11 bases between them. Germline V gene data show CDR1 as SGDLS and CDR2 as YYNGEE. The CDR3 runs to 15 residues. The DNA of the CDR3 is TGTGCCAGCAGCGTTGGGACTCCCACCTACAATGAGCAGTTCTTC. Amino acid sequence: CASSVGTPTYNEQFF.

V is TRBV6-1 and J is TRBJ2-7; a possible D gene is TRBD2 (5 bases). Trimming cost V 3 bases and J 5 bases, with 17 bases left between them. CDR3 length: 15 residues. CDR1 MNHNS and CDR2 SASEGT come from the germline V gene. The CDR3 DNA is TGTGCCAGCAGTGAGAGGGTTCGGAATCGGCACGAGCAGTACTTC. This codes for CASSERVRNRHEQYF.

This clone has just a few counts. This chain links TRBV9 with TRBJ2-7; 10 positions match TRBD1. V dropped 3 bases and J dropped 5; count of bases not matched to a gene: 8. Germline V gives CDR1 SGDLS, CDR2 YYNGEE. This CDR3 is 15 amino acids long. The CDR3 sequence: CASSARQGAGDEQYF. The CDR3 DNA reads TGTGCCAGCAGCGCCCGACAGGGGGCGGGCGACGAGCAGTACTTC.